The sequence of this T cell receptor (beta chain) was determined in a study of cytomegalovirus exposure and HLA in healthy donors listed by TCRdb under 2017. Study-wide context: According to an earlier analysis of 550 to 700 of the donors, some 180 million T cells yielded some 120 million unique TCR beta sequences and around 280 Gb of sequence data. About 320 gigabases of sequencing data and 78 million or so unique TCR sequences were included in an early release covering about 700 HLA-typed donors. Of the approximately 400 genotyped donors, around 81% fell in the genetic ancestry cluster associated with self-reported Caucasian donors. The study was designed to test whether signatures of past pathogen exposure could be identified by cataloging public T cell receptors. The study used immunosequencing to profile the T cell repertoires of several hundred subjects and linked those repertoires to cytomegalovirus serostatus. A separate validation cohort of about 110 different subjects was used in addition to the roughly 640-subject first cohort. High-throughput TCR immunosequencing, statistical association of individual TCRs with disease status, and machine learning were combined to predict cytomegalovirus infection status. A later analysis re-analyzed previously published TCR beta repertoires from 550 to 700 donors and added high-resolution HLA genotyping to study TCR occurrence patterns. The later analysis used no new phenotypic data to find candidate immune exposures, relying instead on TCR beta sequences and their occurrence across donors. To decide whether each TCR beta V gene segment behaved as functional or pseudogenic, an earlier analysis of some 600 of the donors relied on high-throughput TCR beta sequencing. Donor age, sex, ethnicity and CMV serostatus were compiled alongside the repertoire data. Genome-wide SNP genotypes for about 55% of the 666 donors were used in a later genetic analysis, which treated that subset as a discovery cohort. All discovery cohort repertoires had been generated using a single sequencing platform. Class I and class II HLA loci were covered by the typing at four-digit resolution. The number of donors typed differed by locus, with 629-630 for A, B, C, DRB1 and DQB1, approximately 500 for DQA1, about 610 for DPA1, and under 490 for DPB1. Because of strong linkage in the cohort, roughly five DR-DQ haplotypes were treated as single units for association and clustering. Among about 400 genotyped donors of the cohort, an average of about 240,000 unique TCR beta nucleotide sequences was sequenced per donor, of which roughly 17% were non-productive. The investigation overall reported the following: A further reported finding was that TCR beta sequences accurately predicted the HLA-A and HLA-B alleles for most subjects in the first cohort. Most TCR sequences were seen in very few donors, while some public TCRs were found in many individuals. According to a later analysis, parvovirus B19, influenza, CMV and Epstein-Barr virus appeared linked to several top co-occurrence clusters. Compared with equally common non-associated chains, HLA-associated TCR beta chains in a later analysis were more clonally expanded and had lower generation probabilities. According to a later genetic analysis, donors in an Asian-associated ancestry cluster had fewer N-insertions in productive TCRs than the approximately 650-donor mean. Correlated functional status among segregating V segments might be attributable to linkage disequilibrium, but an unknown experimental factor could not be ruled out. A cluster of highly shared sequence variants was judged likely to be a technical artifact of the sequencing pipeline. The study gave a list of roughly 150 TCR beta chains associated with cytomegalovirus. Broadly in line with IMGT annotations, most TCR beta V segments showed up in productive rearrangements about 87% or about 30% of the time in an earlier analysis of several hundred of the donors. V-gene and J-gene trimming of TCR beta chains was associated with a missense DCLRE1C variant in a later genetic analysis, and the association was replicated in an independent cohort. The authors suggested that the approach could potentially be extended to other disease states and immunological phenotypes. Specific HLA alleles were associated with about 17,000 TCR beta sequences at a false discovery rate of 0.05 in a later analysis. A later analysis found that most CMV-associated TCR beta chains appeared HLA-restricted, with HLA associations seemingly driven largely by CMV exposure. HLA typing was unavailable for some donors at each locus, so association tests used only the typed subset. The earlier analysis of 587 of the donors excluded seventeen rarely observed V segments, including chromosome 9 orphons, because counts were too low. In vitro tests confirmed that a few of the cytomegalovirus-associated TCR beta chains recognize cytomegalovirus antigens. CMV serostatus was the only immune exposure information available for the cohort. Some IMGT-functional V segments, including TRBV6-2 and TRBV6-3, could not be distinguished by the 87-base-pair reads and were therefore excluded. In this cohort, only TCR beta chains were sequenced, and detectable features were limited by the absence of alpha or paired-chain data. Strong co-occurrence of HLA alleles, especially DR and DQ, made assigning TCR associations to individual alleles difficult. In a later analysis, the rate of TCR association differed among HLA loci, with DRB1 alleles having the most associated TCRs and HLA-C alleles having the fewest. The classifier was reported to diagnose cytomegalovirus status with high specificity and sensitivity in both the original and validation cohorts. The presence/absence analyses assumed that sequencing depth was roughly uniform across donors, and that assumption may not be true.

To prepare the library, the immunoSEQ multiplex PCR assay was applied. For the multiplex PCR, a mixture combining 60 forward primers for TCR Vbeta segments and 13 reverse primers for TCR Jbeta segments was used. Amplification of the CDR3 region of rearranged TCR beta genes was performed with a multiplex PCR assay on genomic DNA. Amplified TCR beta libraries were sequenced as 87-base-pair reads on the Illumina HiSeq System. The source study handled its data this way. Across the 666 repertoires, a later analysis counted 60 million to 90 million unique TCR beta chains, about 10 million of which were shared by at least two donors. To remove PCR and sequencing errors, raw reads were error-corrected and collapsed into unique sequences using a nearest-neighbor algorithm that merged closely related sequences. V, D and J gene segments were assigned by aligning CDR3 sequences to IMGT reference sequences. Each retained sequence needed at least a six-nucleotide match to both a V gene segment and a J gene segment. A rearrangement counted as productive if the CDR3 had no stop codons and remained in frame with V and J, and every other rearrangement counted as non-productive. CDR3 was defined by IMGT convention, running from the second conserved V-encoded cysteine to the conserved J-encoded phenylalanine. The earlier analysis of 500 to 600 of the donors excluded sequences that lacked an unambiguous match to a single V gene segment. An earlier analysis of some 610 of the donors called V segments functional above 56.7% productive rearrangements and segregating when the between-donor standard deviation exceeded 5%. A statistical classification framework was built to diagnose cytomegalovirus status from the catalog of TCR beta chain sequences. A later analysis assigned V and J genes by comparing TCR nucleotide sequences with IMGT/GENE-DB human TR gene sequences. The TCRdist pipeline was used in a later analysis to assign CDR3 sequences and most-parsimonious VDJ recombination scenarios. In a later analysis, every TCR beta chain was defined by the combination of its CDR3 amino acid sequence and its V-gene family, and reads without a unique V-gene family were dropped. A later analysis removed 592 highly shared, low-generation-probability nucleotide sequences to deal with suspected cross-contamination and a sequencing artifact. In a later analysis, a clonal expansion index was calculated for each public chain from normalized within-repertoire ranks of inferred template counts. In a later analysis, generation probabilities were computed using a VDJ recombination model fitted to out-of-frame rearrangements, and the results were checked against IGoR. Hypergeometric tests were used in a later analysis to score TCR-TCR, TCR-HLA and TCR-CMV co-occurrence, with a repertoire-size bias correction applied to the TCR pairs. A later analysis estimated false discovery rates by permuting HLA or CMV assignments 20 times. In a later analysis, co-occurring TCRs were grouped with DBSCAN, and TCRdist sequence similarity was added when clustering was performed within HLA-allele-positive subsets. Repertoires with fewer than 30,000 or more than 120,000 public chains, plus five repertoires with anomalous nucleotide sharing, were excluded from co-occurrence clustering. In its TCRdb copy, this immuneACCESS table keeps in-frame sequences only and misses some clones. Where compared with another copy, unresolved V genes explain less than half of these, and the others have no known cause. V and J calls and clone size come straight from that table; D and trimming were deduced from the DNA. The sample records some 120,000 clones, approximately 70% of which are singletons. The top ten clonotypes cover around 9% of the sample.

In total, just over 650 healthy bone marrow donors made up the cohort. At the time of sampling, all cohort members were nominally healthy, though unrecorded immune exposures were likely present. The donor tested CMV seropositive and was one of the 289 seropositive cohort members. Each donor provided a peripheral blood sample, and peripheral blood mononuclear cells were used for TCR beta sequencing. Genomic DNA extraction from the blood cell samples was performed with the Qiagen DNeasy Blood Extraction Kit. V loses 2 bases at its end and J loses 7 bases; junction bases beyond the gene matches: 4. The germline V gene (reference sequence) provides CDR1 SGHNT and CDR2 YYREEE. Inclusive of the bounding cysteine and phenylalanine, the CDR3 is 14 residues long. Just the 42-base CDR3 DNA is kept, in frame starting at base 1. A remark on this clone: Its antigen specificity is not known. Per-base quality was not reported, and no clone a single base away is much larger than it.

The specimen sequenced was PBMCs. The sequence was obtained from a man aged 25 to 40 in good health and CMV-seropositive. The V gene is TRBV5-4 and the J gene is TRBJ1-4, with 8 bases in between that match TRBD1. The bases read TGTGCCAGCAGCTTCCAGGGGGCCGGTGAAAAACTGTTTTTT. This codes for CASSFQGAGEKLFF.